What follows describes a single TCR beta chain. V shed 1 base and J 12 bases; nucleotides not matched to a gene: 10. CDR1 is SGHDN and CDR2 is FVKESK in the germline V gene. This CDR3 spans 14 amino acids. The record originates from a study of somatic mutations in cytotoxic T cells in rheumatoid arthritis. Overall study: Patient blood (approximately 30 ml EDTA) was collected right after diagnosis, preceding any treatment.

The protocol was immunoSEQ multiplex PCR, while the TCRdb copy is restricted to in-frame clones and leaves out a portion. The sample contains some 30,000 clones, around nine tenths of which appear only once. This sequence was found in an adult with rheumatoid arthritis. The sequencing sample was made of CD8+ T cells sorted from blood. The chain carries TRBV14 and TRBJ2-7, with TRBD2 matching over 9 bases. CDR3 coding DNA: TGTGCCAGCAGCCAAGTCATTAGCGGGAGCATATGGTACTTC. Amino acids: CASSQVISGSIWYF. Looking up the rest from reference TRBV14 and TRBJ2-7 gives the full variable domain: EAGVTQFPSHSVIEKGQTVTLRCDPISGHDNLYWYRRVMGKEIKFLLHFVKESKQDESGMPNNRFLAERTGGTYSTLKVQPAELEDSGVYFCASSQVISGSIWYFGPGTRLTVT.